This record covers a single TCR beta chain. Its matching antigen is unknown. Though probably carrying unrecorded immune exposures, donors were nominally healthy at sampling. Trimming removed 3 bases from V and 3 bases from J; junction bases left unmatched: 9. Germline CDR1 and CDR2: SGHAT and FQNNGV. The CDR3 runs 17 residues. These data originate in a study of cytomegalovirus exposure and HLA in healthy donors. Regarding the study as a whole: A highly shared variant cluster was judged a likely technical artifact. An analysis that came later showed most CMV-associated TCR beta chains appearing HLA-restricted. In a later analysis, a missense DCLRE1C variant was linked to TCR beta V- and J-gene trimming.

The study ran its PCR with 60 Vbeta and 13 Jbeta primers. Sequenced by immunoSEQ multiplex PCR; TCRdb stores in-frame clones only, minus some. The sample lists about 170,000 clones; 80% were seen once. This rearrangement joins TRBV11-2 to TRBJ2-2, with 8 bases that match TRBD2. Sequencing was done on a sample of PBMCs. This TCR was sampled from a male donor in good health and CMV-seronegative. The CDR3: CASSFLGGREDTGELFF. The CDR3 nucleotides read TGTGCCAGCAGCTTCTTGGGGGGGCGGGAGGACACCGGGGAGCTGTTTTTT.